Listed below are T cell receptor beta chains from one sample, sequenced in a study of shared clonotypes between healthy human individuals. Here immunoSEQ multiplex PCR was the method, and the copy in TCRdb shows in-frame clones only, minus some. The sample contains over a million clones, approximately 80% of which appear only once. The sequenced sample consisted of memory CD4+ T cells from PBMCs. The receptor set was obtained from a man aged 18 to 30 in good health. Some clones in this sample may be carry-over from other donors' samples. CDR3s include the opening cysteine and the closing phenylalanine or tryptophan. The D gene is left open where the match is weak. Only part of the rows carry a size: once, few, many, or a class if the clone is expanded.

j_call,d_call,clone_size,cdr3_length,v_call,cdr3_nt,cdr3_aa
TRBJ2-4,TRBD2,once,15,TRBV27,TGTGCCAGCAGTTACCGACTAGCGGGAGAAAACATTCAGTACTTC,CASSYRLAGENIQYF
TRBJ1-1,TRBD1,.,15,TRBV5-6,TGTGCCAGCAGCACGAGGACAGGGAGGCACACTGAAGCTTTCTTT,CASSTRTGRHTEAFF
TRBJ2-3,TRBD1,.,16,TRBV5-1,TGCGCCAGCAGAGGTTCAGGGGGCTCTGGCACAGATACGCAGTATTTT,CASRGSGGSGTDTQYF
TRBJ2-6,.,few,16,TRBV21-1,TGTGCCAGCAGCCCCCGACGGGGCCCTGGGGCCAACGTCCTGACTTTC,CASSPRRGPGANVLTF
TRBJ1-2,.,.,12,TRBV19,TGTGCCAGTTCTAACCTCGGACTAAATTACACCTTC,CASSNLGLNYTF
TRBJ2-4,.,.,18,TRBV15,TGTGCCACCAGCAGGGTCCTAGAAGGAGCGTTGGCCAAAAACATTCAGTACTTC,CATSRVLEGALAKNIQYF
TRBJ2-7,TRBD1,.,17,TRBV7-9,TGTGCCAGCAGCTACAGTCAGGGGGCATGGGACTCCTACGAGCAGTACTTC,CASSYSQGAWDSYEQYF
TRBJ1-2,TRBD1,.,16,TRBV27,TGTGCCAGCACCTCTTTTTACGGGACAGGGGGTTCTGGCTACACCTTC,CASTSFYGTGGSGYTF
TRBJ1-5,TRBD1,.,18,TRBV19,TGTGCCAGTAGTACCCGGGACAGGGGCGCCTATAGCAATCAGCCCCAGCATTTT,CASSTRDRGAYSNQPQHF
TRBJ1-1,TRBD1,.,14,TRBV6-5,TGTGCCAGCAGGGACAGGGCGAAGGACACTGAAGCTTTCTTT,CASRDRAKDTEAFF
TRBJ2-2,.,.,13,TRBV27,TGTGCCACCCCCCGGGCGAACACCGGGGAGCTGTTTTTT,CATPRANTGELFF
TRBJ1-2,.,.,13,TRBV19,TGTGCCAGTAGTGTTGTATCAGGGGATGGCTACACCTTC,CASSVVSGDGYTF
TRBJ2-7,TRBD1,.,15,TRBV19,TGTGCCAGTAGTATAAGAGGAGACAGGGGCTACGAGCAGTACTTC,CASSIRGDRGYEQYF
TRBJ2-7,.,.,15,TRBV6-5,TGTGCCAGCAGCCCCCCGGGACTGGTCTCCTACGAGCAGTACTTC,CASSPPGLVSYEQYF
TRBJ2-7,TRBD1,.,15,TRBV6-5,TGTGCCAGCAGGAGGGGGCAGACTAATTCCTACGAGCAGTACTTC,CASRRGQTNSYEQYF
TRBJ2-7,.,once,15,TRBV6-5,TGTGCCAGCAGTAAATCCGGGACGCAGACCTACGAGCAGTACTTC,CASSKSGTQTYEQYF
TRBJ2-7,TRBD1,.,14,TRBV28,TGTGCCAGCAGTTTCCGGGACAGAGTCTACGAGCAGTACTTC,CASSFRDRVYEQYF
TRBJ2-7,.,.,15,TRBV6-6,TGTGCCAGCAGTTGGGAATCCGGGACCACCTACGAGCAGTACTTC,CASSWESGTTYEQYF
TRBJ2-7,.,.,13,TRBV7-3,TGTGCCAGCAGCTTAAGCCTTTCGGGTCTTCAGTACTTC,CASSLSLSGLQYF
TRBJ2-1,TRBD2,.,17,TRBV4-2,TGTGCCAGCAGCCAAGGTCAAGCGGGAGGCCTCTACAATGAGCAGTTCTTC,CASSQGQAGGLYNEQFF
TRBJ1-1,TRBD1,.,15,TRBV14,TGTGCCAGCAGCGGCCGACAGGGGCCGAACACTGAAGCTTTCTTT,CASSGRQGPNTEAFF
TRBJ2-7,TRBD2,.,18,TRBV28,TGTGCCAGCAGTTCCCTGAGAGCCCGAAACCGGGGGGGTTACGAGCAGTACTTC,CASSSLRARNRGGYEQYF
TRBJ1-2,.,.,16,TRBV28,TGTGCCAGCAGTTCCCAAGCCGGGCTAGGCTACTATGGCTACACCTTC,CASSSQAGLGYYGYTF
TRBJ2-7,TRBD1,.,13,TRBV28,TGTGCCAGCAGTCGGGGACAGTACTACGAGCAGTACTTC,CASSRGQYYEQYF
TRBJ1-3,.,.,16,TRBV5-1,TGCGCCAGCAGCTTGAGTGGGCAGGGGTACGGAAACACCATATATTTT,CASSLSGQGYGNTIYF
TRBJ1-5,.,.,13,TRBV4-3,TGCGCCAGCAGCCCCCAGAGCAATCAGCCCCAGCATTTT,CASSPQSNQPQHF
TRBJ2-7,TRBD2,.,14,TRBV28,TGTGCCAGCAGGTCCGGGACTAGGCTTTACGAGCAGTACTTC,CASRSGTRLYEQYF
TRBJ2-7,.,few,11,TRBV29-1,TGCAGCGTTGAACGAGGAGCGGAGCAGTACTTC,CSVERGAEQYF
TRBJ2-5,TRBD2,few,17,TRBV28,TGTGCCAGCAGTTTTCTTTACGGCGGGAGCTATCAAGAGACCCAGTACTTC,CASSFLYGGSYQETQYF
TRBJ2-1,TRBD2,.,17,TRBV11-2,TGTGCCAGCAGCGTAAGACTAGCGGGCTTCTCCTACAATGAGCAGTTCTTC,CASSVRLAGFSYNEQFF
TRBJ1-5,TRBD1,.,16,TRBV28,TGTGCCAGCAGGCCCGACAGGGGGCGAAACAATCAGCCCCAGCATTTT,CASRPDRGRNNQPQHF
TRBJ1-1,.,.,15,TRBV28,TGTGCCAGCAGTTTTGAACGGGTGGTGGGGACTGAAGCTTTCTTT,CASSFERVVGTEAFF
TRBJ2-7,.,.,16,TRBV4-3,TGCGCCAGCAGCCAAGATCTTCGAGGGTACCCCTACGAGCAGTACTTC,CASSQDLRGYPYEQYF
TRBJ2-7,.,.,15,TRBV5-1,TGCGCCAGCAGCCCCGGACCCGGACAGAACTACGAGCAGTACTTC,CASSPGPGQNYEQYF
TRBJ2-2,.,once,13,TRBV7-2,TGTGCCAGCAGCTTAGCCCGTACCGGGGAGCTGTTTTTT,CASSLARTGELFF
TRBJ2-1,TRBD1,few,13,TRBV27,TGTGCCAGCAGGCAGGGGGTCCACAATGAGCAGTTCTTC,CASRQGVHNEQFF
TRBJ1-5,TRBD1,.,14,TRBV29-1,TGCAGCGTGGACCGGGACAGAAGCAATCAGCCCCAGCATTTT,CSVDRDRSNQPQHF
TRBJ1-2,.,.,13,TRBV7-2,TGTGCCAGCAGCTTTTTCCAGTACTATGGCTACACCTTC,CASSFFQYYGYTF
TRBJ2-2,.,.,14,TRBV7-9,TGTGCCAGCAGCTTAGGAGGTGGAGCCGGGGAGCTGTTTTTT,CASSLGGGAGELFF
TRBJ2-1,TRBD2,many,14,TRBV29-1,TGCAGCGTGGCCGGGACTAGCGGGAGTGGCGAGCAGTTCTTC,CSVAGTSGSGEQFF
TRBJ2-2,TRBD1,.,14,TRBV9,TGTGCCAGCAGCGCGACAGGGGAGGTCGGGGAGCTGTTTTTT,CASSATGEVGELFF
TRBJ2-2,TRBD1,.,15,TRBV6-6,TGTGCCAGCATAAGACAGGGGCAAGGCACCGGGGAGCTGTTTTTT,CASIRQGQGTGELFF
TRBJ2-2,.,.,15,TRBV2,TGTGCCAGCAGTGCATCCCTCGCGAACACCGGGGAGCTGTTTTTT,CASSASLANTGELFF
TRBJ2-5,.,.,14,TRBV6-1,TGTGCCAGCAGTGAAGCGCCAGGGACGCTGACCCAGTACTTC,CASSEAPGTLTQYF
TRBJ2-6,TRBD1,.,15,TRBV18,TGTGCCAGCTCGCCCACAGGGGCTGGGGCCAACGTCCTGACTTTC,CASSPTGAGANVLTF
TRBJ2-7,.,.,11,TRBV2,TGTGCCAGCAGTCAATTGGACAGGCAGTACTTC,CASSQLDRQYF
TRBJ1-1,.,.,15,TRBV27,TGTGCCAGCAGCGACCCTGGGGCAGGGAACTCTCGAGCTTTCTTT,CASSDPGAGNSRAFF
TRBJ1-2,TRBD1,.,19,TRBV10-2,TGCGCCAGCAGTGAGTGGGCCCTAGGGACAGCCAGTTTTAGCTATGGCTACACCTTC,CASSEWALGTASFSYGYTF
TRBJ2-7,.,.,13,TRBV6-5,TGTGCCAGCAGGGCGGACAACTCCTACGAGCAGTACTTC,CASRADNSYEQYF
TRBJ2-1,.,once,14,TRBV6-4,TGTGCCAGCAGCAGCGAACTGAGTAGCAATGAGCAGTTCTTC,CASSSELSSNEQFF
TRBJ2-3,.,.,17,TRBV5-1,TGCGCCAGCAGCTTTCCCCGAGGGGGATCTAGCACAGATACGCAGTATTTT,CASSFPRGGSSTDTQYF
TRBJ2-3,.,.,14,TRBV6-6,TGTGCCAGCAGTCCAGCCGGGACCGGGAATACGCAGTATTTT,CASSPAGTGNTQYF
TRBJ1-1,.,.,15,TRBV13,TGTGCCAGCAGCTTTTCAAACCGACCTGGGACCGCTTCTCTTTTT,CASSFSNRPGTASLF
TRBJ2-7,.,few,12,TRBV11-2,TGTGCCAGCAGCAACGAAATAGGCGAGCAGTACTTC,CASSNEIGEQYF
TRBJ2-7,.,.,15,TRBV5-1,TGCGCCAGCAGCTTGGATTGGGGGAGCGCGTACGAGCAGTACTTC,CASSLDWGSAYEQYF
TRBJ2-5,.,.,14,TRBV7-2,TGTGCCAGCAGCTTATGGCGGGGAGGAGAGACCCAGTACTTC,CASSLWRGGETQYF
TRBJ2-2,TRBD2,few,16,TRBV10-2,TGCGCCAGCAGTGAGTTCAGCGGGAGGGGGCACGGGGAGCTGTTTTTT,CASSEFSGRGHGELFF
TRBJ1-2,.,few,17,TRBV27,TGTGCCAGCAGTTTATATTTCAGAGAGGGTTACAACTATGGCTACACCTTC,CASSLYFREGYNYGYTF
TRBJ2-5,TRBD1,.,15,TRBV6-6,TGTGCCAGCAGTCCTAGGACAGGGTTTGGAGAGACCCAGTACTTC,CASSPRTGFGETQYF
TRBJ2-7,.,.,15,TRBV7-2,TGTGCCAGCAGCTTAGTTGGGACCGGTCGGGTCGAGCAGTACTTC,CASSLVGTGRVEQYF